The 23 T cell receptor beta chains reported below all come from one sample, sequenced in a study of molecular identifiers for immune sequencing clone quantification. TCRdb reprocessed the PCR reads via MiXCR and lists one record per CDR3 protein. The sample lists over 600,000 distinct CDR3 sequences, roughly 21% occurring once. Sequenced: naive CD8+ T cells from blood, with Jurkat cell RNA spiked in. Subset defined: FACS-sorted CD8+CD4-CCR7+CD45RA+ naive T cells. These receptors were taken from a human donor in good health. Some libraries in this study had Jurkat cell RNA spiked in.

This clonotype showed up many times. The V and J genes are TRBV4-1 and TRBJ2-5; 8 nucleotides align to TRBD2. The V gene's germline CDR1 is MGHRA and CDR2 YSYEKL. There are 15 residues in the CDR3. J lost 5 bases, V lost 3 bases, and 8 bases had no gene match. DNA of the CDR3: TGCGCCAGCAGCCAGCCGCGGGGGGCGATGGAGACCCAGTACTTC. As protein: CASSQPRGAMETQYF.

In its sample, this clonotype was seen many times. The J gene is TRBJ1-1, the V gene TRBV9; D not certain. CDR1 is SGDLS and CDR2 is YYNGEE in the germline V gene. CDR3 size: 12 residues. V was pared by 7 bases and J by 1 base, with 8 bases between. CDR3 nucleotides: TGTGCCAGCGGCATGGGGAACACTGAAGCTTTCTTT. It specifies CASGMGNTEAFF.

This clonotype was found many times. The chain combines TRBV29-1 with TRBJ2-7; D uncertain. Trimming removed 1 base at V and 3 bases at J, with 7 bases between. CDR1 and CDR2 (germline): SQVTM, ANQGSEA. CDR3 length: 12 residues. CDR3: CSVEGQNYEQYF. The CDR3 region has the DNA TGCAGCGTTGAAGGCCAGAACTACGAGCAGTACTTC.

As for this clonotype: With a much larger clone just one base away, this may be a read error. The chain uses TRBV6-1 and TRBJ1-1; the D gene is possibly TRBD1 (5 bases). The CDR3 runs 15 residues. In germline, CDR1 is MNHNS, CDR2 SASEGT. CDR3: CASRPGNDFMAEALF. As DNA, the CDR3 is TGTGCCAGCAGGCCAGGGAATGATTTTATGGCTGAAGCTCTCTTT.

This clonotype occurred many times. J is TRBJ1-1 and V is TRBV7-2; a possible D gene is TRBD1 (5 bases). Between the trimmed V and J ends, which lost 5 bases and 0 bases, there was a span of 25 bases. Germline lookup yields CDR1 SGHTA and CDR2 FQGNSA. This CDR3 is 19 amino acids long. The CDR3 DNA reads as TGTGCCAGCAGCCCGCGCCTTGGGGCTAGGGCCCTTATGAACACTGAAGCTTTCTTT. Protein product: CASSPRLGARALMNTEAFF.

A few counts support this clonotype. The V call is TRBV30, the J call TRBJ2-7; possibly TRBD1 for D (6 bases). The CDR3 runs 14 residues. In germline, CDR1 is GTSNPN, CDR2 SVGIG (reference sequence). With 2 bases removed from V and 2 bases from J, the gap between germline ends came to 13 bases. In DNA form, the CDR3 reads TGTGCCTGGAGTCCTCCGACAGGAACCTACGAGCAGTACTTC. Amino acids: CAWSPPTGTYEQYF.

This clonotype was counted ten times or more. The chain recombines TRBV7-9 with TRBJ2-3; D gene ambiguous. Deletions cut 5 bases from V and 4 bases from J, with 10 bases between. The CDR3 sequence is 13 residues long. From germline, CDR1 is SEHNR and CDR2 FQNEAQ (reference sequence). CDR3 loop: CASSPPLADTQYF. In DNA, the CDR3 is TGTGCCAGCAGCCCCCCCCTCGCAGATACGCAGTATTTT.

This clonotype was seen ten or more times. The gene calls are TRBV12-5 and TRBJ1-1; a possible D gene is TRBD1 (5 bases). V was shortened by 4 bases and J by 3 bases, with 15 bases between the two germline ends. CDR3 length: 15 residues. The V gene's germline CDR1 is LGHNT and CDR2 FRNRAP. The CDR3 sequence is CASGSLGGTHTEAFF. The CDR3 region has the DNA TGTGCTAGTGGTTCCCTGGGAGGGACCCACACTGAAGCTTTCTTT. Full variable domain (missing parts from reference TRBV12-5 and TRBJ1-1): DARVTQTPRHKVTEMGQEVTMRCQPILGHNTVFWYRQTMMQGLELLAYFRNRAPLDDSGMPKDRFSAEMPDATLATLKIQPSEPRDSAVYFCASGSLGGTHTEAFFGQGTRLTVV.

The chain couples TRBV19 to TRBJ2-1; 8 nucleotides align to TRBD2. Germline assignment: CDR1 LNHDA and CDR2 SQIVND (reference sequence). CDR3 length equals 15 residues. V was pared by 7 bases and J by 0 bases, with 5 bases of the junction left unmatched. The CDR3 loop is CASNSGAPSYNEQFF. CDR3 bases: TGTGCCAGTAATAGCGGGGCTCCCTCCTACAATGAGCAGTTCTTC.

This clonotype was found a few times. The chain employs TRBV28 and TRBJ2-7; D unresolved. The V gene's germline CDR1 is MDHEN and CDR2 SYDVKM. The CDR3 is 12 residues long. The V end was cut by 6 bases, the J end by 6 bases, with 12 bases between. CDR3 amino acids: CASSQNRGEQYF. Written as DNA, the CDR3 is TGTGCCAGCAGCCAAAATAGAGGCGAGCAGTACTTC.

As for this clonotype: At one end the junction does not follow the germline gene, possibly because of a read error. The chain is built from TRBV12-3 or TRBV12-4 and TRBJ2-5, with D uncertain. The CDR3 totals 12 residues. CDR3 nucleotide sequence: TGTGTCAGCAGCAGGTACCAAGAGACCCAGTACTTC. It codes for CVSSRYQETQYF.

There are a few counts of this clonotype. The chain joins TRBV20-1 to TRBJ2-2, with TRBD2 matching 7 bases. Germline V lookup: CDR1 DFQATT, CDR2 SNEGSKA (reference sequence). The CDR3 sequence is 17 residues long. Trimming at V came to 3 bases and at J to 4 bases, leaving 14 bases not matched to a gene. The CDR3 DNA reads TGCAGTGCTAGTCATTACATGGGGGGGAGTAGCACCGGGGAGCTGTTTTTT. The encoded protein is CSASHYMGGSSTGELFF.

At least ten counts were recorded for this clonotype. Relative to the germline gene, one junction end is altered; a read error may explain this. The chain recombines TRBV7-8 with TRBJ2-1; 14 bases align to TRBD2. Germline CDR1 reads SGHVS; CDR2 reads FQNEAQ. The CDR3 loop spans 11 amino acids. DNA of the CDR3: TGTGCCAGCAGCTCCGGGACTAGCGGGAGCTTC. Translating gives CASSSGTSGSF.

Many counts were recorded for this clonotype. The chain joins TRBV9 to TRBJ1-3, with 7 bases identical to TRBD1. The CDR3 is 17 residues long. Losses at the gene ends were 0 bases for V and 0 bases for J; bases not matched to a gene: 6. Germline values: CDR1 SGDLS, CDR2 YYNGEE. In nucleotides, the CDR3 is TGTGCCAGCAGCGTAGAGGGGGACAGCCACTCTGGAAACACCATATATTTT. It encodes CASSVEGDSHSGNTIYF.

This clonotype was recorded a few times. The CDR3 reads CASSEARTGRFSGNTIYF. In nucleotides, the CDR3 is TGTGCCAGCAGTGAGGCCCGGACAGGCCGGTTCTCGGGAAACACCATATATTTT. The V and J genes are TRBV2 and TRBJ1-3; the match to TRBD1 covers 7 bases. Trimming cost V 3 bases and J 4 bases; bases outside gene matches: 15. This CDR3 contains 18 residues. Germline loops: CDR1 SNHLY, CDR2 FYNNEI.

In the case of this clonotype: Being one base from a much bigger clone, this may be a read error. The chain links TRBV20-1 to TRBJ1-1; weak D call: TRBD1 (5 bases). There are 14 residues in the CDR3. Between the trimmed V and J ends, which lost 3 bases and 4 bases, there was a span of 15 bases. CDR1 is DFQATT, CDR2 SNEGSKA, per germline (reference sequence). CDR3 in DNA: TGCAGTGCTAGTCGTCCCGGGAGGGGCACTGAAGCTTTCTTT. Its translation is CSASRPGRGTEAFF.

Many counts were recorded for this clonotype. The chain is built from TRBV7-2 and TRBJ2-2; D possibly corresponds to TRBD2 (5 bases). There are 14 residues in the CDR3. CDR1 SGHTA and CDR2 FQGNSA come from the germline V gene. The germline V and J ends were trimmed by 4 bases and 0 bases, with 6 bases remaining between them. CDR3 residues: CASSWRANTGELFF. For the CDR3, the DNA is TGTGCCAGCAGCTGGCGGGCGAACACCGGGGAGCTGTTTTTT.

Notes on this clonotype: This could be a read error, since a much larger clone is one nucleotide away. The chain employs TRBV7-9 and TRBJ2-3, with 8 bases that match TRBD2. Germline V gives CDR1 SEHNR, CDR2 FQNEAQ (reference sequence). This CDR3 is built from 17 residues. The CDR3 loop is CASGTTLTAGETDTPYF. The DNA for the CDR3 is TGTGCCAGCGGCACCACACTCACAGCGGGGGAGACAGATACGCCGTATTTT.

In this sample, this clonotype turned up many times. The J gene is TRBJ1-5, the V gene TRBV15; no clear D. The germline gives CDR1 LNHNV, CDR2 YYDKDF (reference sequence). This CDR3 has 15 residues. V lost 0 bases and J 6 bases, leaving 12 bases between the germline ends. The CDR3 coding sequence is TGTGCCACCAGCAGAGACCTGGGTTTGGGTCAGCCCCAGCATTTT. It translates to CATSRDLGLGQPQHF.

As concerns this clonotype: One base away lies a much larger clone, so this may be a sequencing read error. The chain is built from TRBV2 and TRBJ1-5; a possible D gene is TRBD1 (6 bases). CDR3 length: 19 amino acids. V was clipped by 4 bases and J by 3 bases, with 25 bases between them. Germline loops: CDR1 SNHLY, CDR2 FYNNEI. Here the CDR3 reads CASSGTIYPGTKNNQPQHF. DNA of the CDR3: TGTGCCAGCAGTGGTACGATTTACCCCGGGACAAAGAACAATCAGCCCCAGCATTTT.

Ten or more counts support this clonotype. V is TRBV19 and J is TRBJ1-5, with D possibly matching TRBD1 (6 bases). Trimming took off 7 bases at V and 11 bases at J, with 12 bases between the two ends. This CDR3 is built from 11 residues. CDR1 and CDR2 (germline): LNHDA, SQIVND (reference sequence). The CDR3 DNA reads TGTGCCAGTACCGAAGGGGGGTCCCAGCATTTT. The encoded protein is CASTEGGSQHF.

This clonotype was seen at least ten times. At one end, the junction sequence differs from germline, possibly due to a read error. The CDR3 spells CASSIEAEEYEQYF. The CDR3 nucleotides are TGTGCCAGCAGTATAGAGGCAGAAGAATACGAGCAGTACTTC. The V gene is TRBV19, the J gene TRBJ2-7; D is unresolved. Germline CDR1 LNHDA, CDR2 SQIVND (reference sequence). The CDR3 totals 14 residues.

Comment on this clonotype: A much larger clone is a single base away; this may be a read error. This is likely a read error, given that the CDR3 carries no conserved phenylalanine or tryptophan at its end. The chain employs TRBV7-9 and TRBJ2-2; a possible D gene is TRBD1 (5 bases). This CDR3 spans 16 amino acids. Germline V lookup: CDR1 SEHNR, CDR2 FQNEAQ (reference sequence). The germline V and J ends were trimmed by 4 bases and 6 bases, with 18 bases remaining between them. Here the CDR3 DNA reads TGTGCCAGCAGCTCCAGGGTCCCTAATATCCCCGGGGAGCTGTTTTGT. Translating gives CASSSRVPNIPGELFC.